This T cell receptor beta chain was profiled in a study of T cells in localized non-small cell lung cancer. Study-level findings and limits: Clonality of T cells reached its maximum in uninvolved adjacent lung, surpassing tumor. An association was observed between higher blood T cell density and longer overall survival. Sequencing involved a lone tumor region, leaving heterogeneity possible. Turning up in adjacent lung were a median approximately 58 of the top 100 tumor clones.

With 4 bases removed from V and 8 bases from J, the gap between germline ends came to 17 bases. CDR3 length equals 14 residues. Germline loops: CDR1 SGHDN, CDR2 FVKESK. Clones were read by immunoSEQ multiplex PCR, and TCRdb kept only the in-frame ones, dropping some. The table shows 5,100 or so clones, with 55% occurring only once. As concerns this clone: Antigen: not known.

The source is a male donor aged 60 or over with stage I squamous cell lung carcinoma. This specimen was lymph node tissue, taken before any cancer treatment. The chain carries TRBV14 and TRBJ1-2; D call uncertain. This CDR3 is CASSPPAAPWGYTF. The DNA of the CDR3 is TGTGCCAGCAGCCCCCCGGCAGCGCCCTGGGGCTACACCTTC.